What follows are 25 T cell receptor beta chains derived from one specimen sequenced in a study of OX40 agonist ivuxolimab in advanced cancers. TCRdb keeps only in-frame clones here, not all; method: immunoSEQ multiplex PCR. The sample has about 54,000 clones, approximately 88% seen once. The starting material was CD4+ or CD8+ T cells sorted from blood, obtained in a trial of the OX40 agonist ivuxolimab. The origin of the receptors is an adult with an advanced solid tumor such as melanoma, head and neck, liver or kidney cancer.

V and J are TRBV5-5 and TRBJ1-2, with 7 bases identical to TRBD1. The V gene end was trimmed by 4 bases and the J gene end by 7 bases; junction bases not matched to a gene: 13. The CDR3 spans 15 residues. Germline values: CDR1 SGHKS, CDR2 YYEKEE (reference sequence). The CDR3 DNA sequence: TGTGCCAGCAGCCTGACGACAGGGTTATTGGCTGGCTACACCTTC. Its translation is CASSLTTGLLAGYTF.

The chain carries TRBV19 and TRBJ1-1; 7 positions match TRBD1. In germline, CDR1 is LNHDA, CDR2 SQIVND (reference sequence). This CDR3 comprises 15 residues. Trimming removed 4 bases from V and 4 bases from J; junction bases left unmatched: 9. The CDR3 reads CASSKPQEGATEAFF. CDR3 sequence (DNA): TGTGCCAGTAGTAAACCCCAGGAGGGGGCCACTGAAGCTTTCTTT.

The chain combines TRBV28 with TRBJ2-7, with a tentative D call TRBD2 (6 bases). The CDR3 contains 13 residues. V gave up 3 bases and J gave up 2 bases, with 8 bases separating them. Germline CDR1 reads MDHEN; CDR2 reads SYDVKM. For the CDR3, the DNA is TGTGCCAGCAGTTTCCCGGGGGCCTACGAGCAGTACTTC. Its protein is CASSFPGAYEQYF.

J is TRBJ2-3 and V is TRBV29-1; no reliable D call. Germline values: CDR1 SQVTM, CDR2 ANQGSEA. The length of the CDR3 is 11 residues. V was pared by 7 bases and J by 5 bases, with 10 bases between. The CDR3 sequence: CSARREDTQYF. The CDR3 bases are TGCAGCGCCCGAAGGGAAGATACGCAGTATTTT.

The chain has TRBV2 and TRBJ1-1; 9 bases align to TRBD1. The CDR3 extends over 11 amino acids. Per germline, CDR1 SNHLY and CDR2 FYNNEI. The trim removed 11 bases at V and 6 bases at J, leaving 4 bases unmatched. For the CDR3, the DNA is TGTGCCGGAACAGGGGGCTCTGAAGCTTTCTTT. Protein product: CAGTGGSEAFF. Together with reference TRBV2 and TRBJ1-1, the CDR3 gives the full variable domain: EPEVTQTPSHQVTQMGQEVILRCVPISNHLYFYWYRQILGQKVEFLVSFYNNEISEKSEIFDDQFSVERPDGSNFTLKIRSTKLEDSAMYFCAGTGGSEAFFGQGTRLTVV.

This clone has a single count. CDR3: CASSIGDRNQPQHF. The CDR3 DNA follows: TGTGCCAGCAGTATAGGGGACAGGAATCAGCCCCAGCATTTT. The genes are TRBV28 and TRBJ1-5; 8 bases are shared with TRBD1. This CDR3 has 14 amino acids. V shed 5 bases, J shed 4 bases, and the junction held 4 bases outside the gene matches. Germline assignment: CDR1 MDHEN and CDR2 SYDVKM.

The CDR3 here is CASNRDRVLQPQHF. CDR3 bases: TGTGCCAGTAACCGGGACAGGGTTCTTCAGCCCCAGCATTTT. The rearrangement uses TRBV19 and TRBJ1-5, with 9 bases lining up with TRBD1. V dropped 7 bases and J dropped 6; count of bases not matched to a gene: 7. Germline loops: CDR1 LNHDA, CDR2 SQIVND (reference sequence). The CDR3 contains 14 residues.

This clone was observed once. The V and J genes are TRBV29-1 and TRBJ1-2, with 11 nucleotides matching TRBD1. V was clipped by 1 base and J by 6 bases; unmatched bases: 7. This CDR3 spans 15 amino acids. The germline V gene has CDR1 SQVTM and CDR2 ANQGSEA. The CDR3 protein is CSVEGTGGARNGYTF. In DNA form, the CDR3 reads TGCAGCGTTGAAGGGACAGGGGGCGCCAGAAATGGCTACACCTTC.

This CDR3 reads CASSQAPSGSYEQYF. The CDR3 region has the DNA TGCGCCAGCAGCCAAGCTCCTAGCGGGAGTTACGAGCAGTACTTC. The V gene is TRBV4-1, the J gene TRBJ2-7, with TRBD2 matching 10 bases. The germline gives CDR1 MGHRA, CDR2 YSYEKL. The CDR3 is 15 residues long. J lost 4 bases, V lost 1 base, and 4 bases had no gene match.

Here the CDR3 reads CASSPPGGSSGANVLTF. The CDR3 coding sequence is TGTGCCAGCTCACCACCGGGGGGGAGCTCTGGGGCCAACGTCCTGACTTTC. This chain uses TRBV18 with TRBJ2-6; TRBD2 matches at 7 bases. Trimming cost V 0 bases and J 0 bases; bases outside gene matches: 2. This CDR3 is built from 17 residues. Germline V gene sequence: CDR1 KGHSH, CDR2 LQKENI.

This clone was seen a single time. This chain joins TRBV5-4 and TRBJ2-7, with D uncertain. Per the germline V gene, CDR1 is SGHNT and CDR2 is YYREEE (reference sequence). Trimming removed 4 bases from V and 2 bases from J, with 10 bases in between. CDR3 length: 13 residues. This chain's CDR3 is CASSRTDTYEQYF. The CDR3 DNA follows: TGTGCCAGCAGCCGGACGGATACCTACGAGCAGTACTTC.

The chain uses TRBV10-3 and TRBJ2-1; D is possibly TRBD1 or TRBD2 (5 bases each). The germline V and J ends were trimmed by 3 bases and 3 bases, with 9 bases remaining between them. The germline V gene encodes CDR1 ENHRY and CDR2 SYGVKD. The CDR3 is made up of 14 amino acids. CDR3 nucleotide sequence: TGTGCCATCAGTGATCTGGGACGCTACAATGAGCAGTTCTTC. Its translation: CAISDLGRYNEQFF.

The CDR3 protein is CASSETGANYGYTF. CDR3 coding DNA: TGTGCCAGCAGTGAGACTGGAGCTAACTATGGCTACACCTTC. This chain connects TRBV2 to TRBJ1-2; D not resolved. The germline V and J ends were trimmed by 3 bases and 0 bases, with 8 bases remaining between them. CDR3 length: 14 amino acids. CDR1 is SNHLY, CDR2 FYNNEI, per germline.

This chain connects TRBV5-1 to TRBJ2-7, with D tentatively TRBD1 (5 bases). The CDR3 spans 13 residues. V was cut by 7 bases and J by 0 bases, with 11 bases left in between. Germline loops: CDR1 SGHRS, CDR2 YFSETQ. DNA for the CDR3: TGCGCCAGCTCCCGACAGAGCTCCTACGAGCAGTACTTC. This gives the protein CASSRQSSYEQYF.

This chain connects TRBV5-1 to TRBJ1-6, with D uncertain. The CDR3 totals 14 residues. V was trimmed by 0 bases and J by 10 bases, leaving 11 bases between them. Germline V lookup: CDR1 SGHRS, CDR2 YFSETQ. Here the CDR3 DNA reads TGCGCCAGCAGCTTGGCAGGAGCGGGATCACCCCTCCACTTT. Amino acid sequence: CASSLAGAGSPLHF.

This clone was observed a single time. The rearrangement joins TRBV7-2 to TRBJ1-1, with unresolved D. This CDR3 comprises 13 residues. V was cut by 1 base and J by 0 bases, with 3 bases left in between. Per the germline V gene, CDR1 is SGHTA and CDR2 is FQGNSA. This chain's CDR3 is CASSLGMNTEAFF. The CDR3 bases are TGTGCCAGCAGCTTAGGCATGAACACTGAAGCTTTCTTT.

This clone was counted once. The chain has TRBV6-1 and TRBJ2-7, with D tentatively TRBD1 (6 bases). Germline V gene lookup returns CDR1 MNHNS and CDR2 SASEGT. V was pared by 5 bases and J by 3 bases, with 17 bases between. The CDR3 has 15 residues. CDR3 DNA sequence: TGTGCCAGCAGTTCAGAATTGGGACATTTCTACGAGCAGTACTTC. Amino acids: CASSSELGHFYEQYF.

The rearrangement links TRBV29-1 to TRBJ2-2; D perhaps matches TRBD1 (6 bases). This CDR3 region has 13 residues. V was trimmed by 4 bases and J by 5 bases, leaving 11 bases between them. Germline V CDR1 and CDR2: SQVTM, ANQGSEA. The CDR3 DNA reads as TGCAGCGTTGGCAGGGACATAACCGGGGAGCTGTTTTTT. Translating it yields CSVGRDITGELFF.

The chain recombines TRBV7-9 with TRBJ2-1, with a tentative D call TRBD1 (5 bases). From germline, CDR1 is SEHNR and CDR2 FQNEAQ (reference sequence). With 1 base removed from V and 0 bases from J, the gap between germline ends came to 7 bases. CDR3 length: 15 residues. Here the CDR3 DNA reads TGTGCCAGCAGCTTAGGTCAGGGCTCCTACAATGAGCAGTTCTTC. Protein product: CASSLGQGSYNEQFF.

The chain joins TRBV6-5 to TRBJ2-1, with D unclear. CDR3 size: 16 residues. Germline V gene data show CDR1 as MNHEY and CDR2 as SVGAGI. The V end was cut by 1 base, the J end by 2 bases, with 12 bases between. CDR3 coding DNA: TGTGCCAGCAGTTACTATAGTGTGGGTACCTACAATGAGCAGTTCTTC. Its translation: CASSYYSVGTYNEQFF.

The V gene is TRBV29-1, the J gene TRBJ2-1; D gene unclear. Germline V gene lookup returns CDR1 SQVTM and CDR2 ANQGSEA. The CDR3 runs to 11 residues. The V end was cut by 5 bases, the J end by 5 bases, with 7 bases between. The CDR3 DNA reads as TGCAGCGTTCCACCCAACAATGAGCAGTTCTTC. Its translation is CSVPPNNEQFF.

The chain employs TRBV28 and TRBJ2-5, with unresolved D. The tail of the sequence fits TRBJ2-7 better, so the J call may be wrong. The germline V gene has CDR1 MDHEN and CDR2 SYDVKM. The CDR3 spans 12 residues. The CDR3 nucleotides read TGTGCCAGCAGTTTATACTGGTACGAGCAGTACTTC. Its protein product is CASSLYWYEQYF.

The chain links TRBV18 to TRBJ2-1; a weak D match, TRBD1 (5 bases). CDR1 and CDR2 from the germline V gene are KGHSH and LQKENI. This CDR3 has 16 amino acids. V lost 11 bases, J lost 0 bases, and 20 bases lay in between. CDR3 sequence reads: CAASLQATSSYNEQFF. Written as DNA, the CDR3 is TGTGCCGCCTCCTTACAGGCCACCAGCTCCTACAATGAGCAGTTCTTC.

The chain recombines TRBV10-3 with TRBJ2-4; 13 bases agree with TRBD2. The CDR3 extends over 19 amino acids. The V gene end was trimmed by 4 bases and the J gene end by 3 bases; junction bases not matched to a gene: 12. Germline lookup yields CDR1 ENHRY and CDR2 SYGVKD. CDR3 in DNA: TGTGCCATCAGTGTGGTCTTAACTAGCGGGAGGGAATTCAAAAACATTCAGTACTTC. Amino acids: CAISVVLTSGREFKNIQYF.

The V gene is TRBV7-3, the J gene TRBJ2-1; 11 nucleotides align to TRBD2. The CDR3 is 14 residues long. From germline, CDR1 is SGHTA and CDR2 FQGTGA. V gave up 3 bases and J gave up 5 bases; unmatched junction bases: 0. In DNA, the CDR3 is TGTGCCAGCAGCTTGGGACTAGCGGACAATGAGCAGTTCTTC. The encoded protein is CASSLGLADNEQFF. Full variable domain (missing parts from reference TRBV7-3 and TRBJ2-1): GAGVSQTPSNKVTEKGKYVELRCDPISGHTALYWYRQSLGQGPEFLIYFQGTGAADDSGLPNDRFFAVRPEGSVSTLKIQRTERGDSAVYLCASSLGLADNEQFFGPGTRLTVL.